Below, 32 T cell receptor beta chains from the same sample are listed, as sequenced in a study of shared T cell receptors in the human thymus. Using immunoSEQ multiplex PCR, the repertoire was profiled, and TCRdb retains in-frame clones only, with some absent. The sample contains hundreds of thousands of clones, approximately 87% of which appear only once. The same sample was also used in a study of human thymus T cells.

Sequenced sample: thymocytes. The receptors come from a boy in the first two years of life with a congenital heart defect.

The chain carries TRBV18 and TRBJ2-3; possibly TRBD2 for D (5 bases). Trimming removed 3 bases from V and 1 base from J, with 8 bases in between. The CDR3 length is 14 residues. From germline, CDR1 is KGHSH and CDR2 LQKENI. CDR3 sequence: CASSPGLGTDTQYF. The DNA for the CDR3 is TGTGCCAGCTCACCTGGACTTGGCACAGATACGCAGTATTTT.

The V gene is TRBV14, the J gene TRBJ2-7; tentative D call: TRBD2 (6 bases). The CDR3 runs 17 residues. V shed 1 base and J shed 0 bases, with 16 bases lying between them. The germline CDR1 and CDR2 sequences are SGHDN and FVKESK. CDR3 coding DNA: TGTGCCAGCAGCCAAGCCAAAGGGAGGTATAACTCCTACGAGCAGTACTTC. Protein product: CASSQAKGRYNSYEQYF.

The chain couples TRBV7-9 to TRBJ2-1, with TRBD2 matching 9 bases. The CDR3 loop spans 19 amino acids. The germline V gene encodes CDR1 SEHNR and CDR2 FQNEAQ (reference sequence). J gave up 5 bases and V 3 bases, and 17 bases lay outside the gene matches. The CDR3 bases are TGTGCCAGCAGCTTGCGTGGTAGCGGGAGTACCGCAGGCCACAATGAGCAGTTCTTC. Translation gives CASSLRGSGSTAGHNEQFF.

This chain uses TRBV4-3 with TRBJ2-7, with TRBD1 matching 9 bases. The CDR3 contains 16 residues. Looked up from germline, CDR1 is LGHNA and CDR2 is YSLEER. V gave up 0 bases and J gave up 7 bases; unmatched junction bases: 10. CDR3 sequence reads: CASSQDLQDRGMEQYF. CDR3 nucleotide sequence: TGCGCCAGCAGCCAAGACCTCCAGGACAGGGGTATGGAGCAGTACTTC.

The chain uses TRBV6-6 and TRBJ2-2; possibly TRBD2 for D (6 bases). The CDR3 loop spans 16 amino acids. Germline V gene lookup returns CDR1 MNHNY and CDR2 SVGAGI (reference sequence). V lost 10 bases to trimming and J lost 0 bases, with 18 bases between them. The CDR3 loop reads CATGGVPCTNTGELFF. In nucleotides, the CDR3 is TGTGCCACCGGCGGGGTACCGTGTACGAACACCGGGGAGCTGTTTTTT.

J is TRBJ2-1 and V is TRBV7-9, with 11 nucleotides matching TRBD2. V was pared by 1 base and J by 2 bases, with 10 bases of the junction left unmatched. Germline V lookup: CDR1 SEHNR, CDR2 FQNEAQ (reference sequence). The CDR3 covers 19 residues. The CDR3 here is CASSLVEGTSGPPYNEQFF. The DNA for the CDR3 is TGTGCCAGCAGCTTAGTCGAAGGGACTAGCGGCCCCCCCTACAATGAGCAGTTCTTC.

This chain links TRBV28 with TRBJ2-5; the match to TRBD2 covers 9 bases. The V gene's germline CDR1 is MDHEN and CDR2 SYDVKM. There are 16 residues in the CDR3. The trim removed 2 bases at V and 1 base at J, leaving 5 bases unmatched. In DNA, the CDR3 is TGTGCCAGCAGTTTAGGGTGGCGGGAGGGCCAAGAGACCCAGTACTTC. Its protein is CASSLGWREGQETQYF.

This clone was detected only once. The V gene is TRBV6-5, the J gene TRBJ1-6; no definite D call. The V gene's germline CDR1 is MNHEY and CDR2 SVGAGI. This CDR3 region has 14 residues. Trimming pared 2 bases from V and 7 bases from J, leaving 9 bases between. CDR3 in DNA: TGTGCCAGCAGTTACGAGTTTTTAAATTCACCCCTCCACTTT. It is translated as CASSYEFLNSPLHF.

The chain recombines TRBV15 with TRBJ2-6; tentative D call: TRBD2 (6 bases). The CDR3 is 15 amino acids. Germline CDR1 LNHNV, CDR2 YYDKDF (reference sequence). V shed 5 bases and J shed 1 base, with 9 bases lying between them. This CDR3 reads CATSRGKSGANVLTF. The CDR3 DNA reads TGTGCCACCAGCCGGGGGAAATCTGGGGCCAACGTCCTGACTTTC.

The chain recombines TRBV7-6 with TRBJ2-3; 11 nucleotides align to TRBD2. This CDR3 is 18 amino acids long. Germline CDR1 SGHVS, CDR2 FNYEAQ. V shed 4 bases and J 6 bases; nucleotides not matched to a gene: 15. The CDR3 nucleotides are TGTGCCAGCAGCTCCGGCGCTAAGTTAGCGGGAGGGAGGGATACGCAGTATTTT. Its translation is CASSSGAKLAGGRDTQYF. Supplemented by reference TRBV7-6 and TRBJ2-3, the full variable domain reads GAGVSQSPRYKVTKRGQDVALRCDPISGHVSLYWYRQALGQGPEFLTYFNYEAQQDKSGLPNDRFSAERPEGSISTLTIQRTEQRDSAMYRCASSSGAKLAGGRDTQYFGPGTRLTVL.

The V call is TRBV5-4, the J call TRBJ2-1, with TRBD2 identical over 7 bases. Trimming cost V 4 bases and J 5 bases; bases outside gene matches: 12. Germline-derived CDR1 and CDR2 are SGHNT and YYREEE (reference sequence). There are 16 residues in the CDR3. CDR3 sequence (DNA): TGTGCCAGCAGCCTTCTAGAGTGGGAGGGTGACAATGAGCAGTTCTTC. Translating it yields CASSLLEWEGDNEQFF.

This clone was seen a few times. The CDR3 sequence: CASSRQSSYNSPLHF. In DNA form, the CDR3 reads TGTGCCAGCAGCCGACAGAGCTCCTATAATTCACCCCTCCACTTT. The J gene is TRBJ1-6, the V gene TRBV6-6, with D perhaps matching TRBD1 (5 bases). The CDR3 is made up of 15 amino acids. Germline-derived CDR1 and CDR2 are MNHNY and SVGAGI (reference sequence). Trimming cost V 6 bases and J 0 bases, with 9 bases left between them.

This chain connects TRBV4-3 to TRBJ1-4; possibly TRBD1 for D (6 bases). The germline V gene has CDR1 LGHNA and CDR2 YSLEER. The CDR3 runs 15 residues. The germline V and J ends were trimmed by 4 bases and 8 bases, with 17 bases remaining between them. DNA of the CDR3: TGCGCCAGCAGCCTAGACCAGGGGTTTAGGGAAAAACTGTTTTTT. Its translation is CASSLDQGFREKLFF.

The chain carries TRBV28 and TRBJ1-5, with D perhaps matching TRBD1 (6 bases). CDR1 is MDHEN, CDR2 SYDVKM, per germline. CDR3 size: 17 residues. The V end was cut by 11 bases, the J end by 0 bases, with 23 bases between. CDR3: CAATDGRGAVSNQPQHF. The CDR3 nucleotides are TGTGCCGCTACTGACGGCCGGGGGGCGGTTAGCAATCAGCCCCAGCATTTT.

The DNA for the CDR3 is TGTGCCAGCAGTTTATCAGGGGCGTTTGAAAAACTGTTTTTT. Protein product: CASSLSGAFEKLFF. V usage is TRBV27 and J usage is TRBJ1-4; TRBD1 might be the D (5 bases). V was trimmed by 0 bases and J by 7 bases, leaving 9 bases between them. Germline lookup yields CDR1 MNHEY and CDR2 SMNVEV (reference sequence). The CDR3 runs to 14 residues.

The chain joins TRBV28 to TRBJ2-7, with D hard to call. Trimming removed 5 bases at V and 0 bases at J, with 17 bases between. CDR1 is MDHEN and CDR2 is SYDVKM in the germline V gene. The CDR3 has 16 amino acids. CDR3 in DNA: TGTGCCAGCAGTCCCCAGCCAGAAAACAGCTCCTACGAGCAGTACTTC. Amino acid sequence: CASSPQPENSSYEQYF.

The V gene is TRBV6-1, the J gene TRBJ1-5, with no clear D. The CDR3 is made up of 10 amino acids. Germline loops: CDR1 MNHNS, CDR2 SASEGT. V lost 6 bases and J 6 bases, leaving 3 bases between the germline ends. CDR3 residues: CASSSQPQHF. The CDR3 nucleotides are TGTGCCAGCAGCTCTCAGCCCCAGCATTTT.

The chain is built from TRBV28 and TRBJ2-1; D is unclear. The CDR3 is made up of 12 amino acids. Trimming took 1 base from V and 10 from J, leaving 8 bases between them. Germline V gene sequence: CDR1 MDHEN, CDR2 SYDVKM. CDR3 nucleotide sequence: TGTGCCAGCAGTTTATATTTAGCCGAGCAGTTCTTC. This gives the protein CASSLYLAEQFF.

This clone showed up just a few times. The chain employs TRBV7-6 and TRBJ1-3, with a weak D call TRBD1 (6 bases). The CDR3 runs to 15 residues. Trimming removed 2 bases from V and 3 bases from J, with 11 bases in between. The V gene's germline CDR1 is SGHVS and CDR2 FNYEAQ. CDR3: CASSLTGTFGNTIYF. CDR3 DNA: TGTGCCAGCAGCTTAACCGGGACATTTGGAAACACCATATATTTT.

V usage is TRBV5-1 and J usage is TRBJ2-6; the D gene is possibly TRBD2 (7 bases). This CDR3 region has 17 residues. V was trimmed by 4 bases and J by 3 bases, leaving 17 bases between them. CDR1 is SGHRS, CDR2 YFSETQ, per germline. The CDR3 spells CASSPVGGPIGANVLTF. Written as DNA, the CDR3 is TGCGCCAGCAGCCCCGTGGGGGGGCCAATTGGGGCCAACGTCCTGACTTTC.

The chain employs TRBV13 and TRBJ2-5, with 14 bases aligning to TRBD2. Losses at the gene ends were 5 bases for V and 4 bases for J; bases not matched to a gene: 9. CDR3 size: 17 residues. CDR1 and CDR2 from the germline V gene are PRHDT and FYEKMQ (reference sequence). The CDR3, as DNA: TGTGCCAGCAGCCTCAGGACTAGCGGGAGGAGGCGAGAGACCCAGTACTTC. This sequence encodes CASSLRTSGRRRETQYF.

The CDR3 region has the DNA TGTGCCAGCATGGGGGACAGGGTTTCAGGGGAGCTGTTTTTT. Its protein product is CASMGDRVSGELFF. The chain has TRBV25-1 and TRBJ2-2; TRBD1 aligns across 9 bases. The CDR3 has 14 amino acids. The germline V gene encodes CDR1 MGHDK and CDR2 SYGVNS. Trimming took 7 bases from V and 8 from J; bases not matched to a gene: 8.

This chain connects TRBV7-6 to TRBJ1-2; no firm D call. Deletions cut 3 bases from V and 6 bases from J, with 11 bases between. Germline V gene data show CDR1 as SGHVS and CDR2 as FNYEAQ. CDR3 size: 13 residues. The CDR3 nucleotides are TGTGCCAGCAGCTTTAGTGGCACAGATGGCTACACCTTC. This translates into CASSFSGTDGYTF.

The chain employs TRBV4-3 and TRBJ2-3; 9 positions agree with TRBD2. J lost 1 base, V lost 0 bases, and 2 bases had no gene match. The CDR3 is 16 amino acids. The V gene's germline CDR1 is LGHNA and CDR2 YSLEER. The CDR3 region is CASSQEAGGGTDTQYF. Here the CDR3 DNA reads TGCGCCAGCAGCCAAGAGGCGGGAGGGGGCACAGATACGCAGTATTTT.

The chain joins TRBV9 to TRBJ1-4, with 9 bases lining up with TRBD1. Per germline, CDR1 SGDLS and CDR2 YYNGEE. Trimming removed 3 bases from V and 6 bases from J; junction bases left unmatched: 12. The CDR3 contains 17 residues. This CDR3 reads CASSGYRDRESDEKLFF. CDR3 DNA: TGTGCCAGCAGCGGATACCGGGACAGGGAGTCCGATGAAAAACTGTTTTTT.

The CDR3 nucleotides read TGTGCCAGCAGCTACAGTGCAGGGGGCAATAGGAAAGGAGAAAAACTGTTTTTT. Translated, it gives CASSYSAGGNRKGEKLFF. This chain uses TRBV14 with TRBJ1-4; 8 bases align to TRBD1. The germline V gene encodes CDR1 SGHDN and CDR2 FVKESK. Trimming at V came to 5 bases and at J to 8 bases, leaving 19 bases not matched to a gene. This CDR3 has 18 amino acids.

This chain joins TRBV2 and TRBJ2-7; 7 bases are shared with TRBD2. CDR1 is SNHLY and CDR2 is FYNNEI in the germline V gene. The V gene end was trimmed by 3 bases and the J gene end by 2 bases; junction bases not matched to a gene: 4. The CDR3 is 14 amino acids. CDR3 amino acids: CASSDWDYTYEQYF. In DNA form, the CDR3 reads TGTGCCAGCAGTGACTGGGACTACACCTACGAGCAGTACTTC.

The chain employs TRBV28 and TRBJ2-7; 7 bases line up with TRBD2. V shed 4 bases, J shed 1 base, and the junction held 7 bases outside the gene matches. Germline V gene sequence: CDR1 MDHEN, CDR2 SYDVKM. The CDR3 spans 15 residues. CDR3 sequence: CASSSDGRPSYEQYF. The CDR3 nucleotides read TGTGCCAGCAGTTCCGACGGGAGGCCATCCTACGAGCAGTACTTC.

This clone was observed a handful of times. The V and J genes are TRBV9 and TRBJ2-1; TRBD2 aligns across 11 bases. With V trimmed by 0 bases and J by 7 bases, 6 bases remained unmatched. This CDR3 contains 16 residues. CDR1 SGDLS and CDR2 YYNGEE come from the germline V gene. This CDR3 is CASSVALAGEWNEQFF. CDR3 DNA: TGTGCCAGCAGCGTAGCACTAGCGGGAGAGTGGAATGAGCAGTTCTTC.

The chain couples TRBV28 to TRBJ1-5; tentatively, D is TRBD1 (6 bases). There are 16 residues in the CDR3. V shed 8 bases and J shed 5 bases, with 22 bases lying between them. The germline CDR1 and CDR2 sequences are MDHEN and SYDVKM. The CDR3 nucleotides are TGTGCCAGCGCTCCTCCCGGGGGGCATACAGATCAGCCCCAGCATTTT. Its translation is CASAPPGGHTDQPQHF.

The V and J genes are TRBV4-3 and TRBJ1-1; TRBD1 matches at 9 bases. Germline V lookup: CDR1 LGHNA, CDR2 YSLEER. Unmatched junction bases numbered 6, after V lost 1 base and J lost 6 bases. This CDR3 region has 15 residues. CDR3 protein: CASSQVRDRDSEAFF. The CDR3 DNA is TGCGCCAGCAGCCAAGTCCGGGACAGGGACTCTGAAGCTTTCTTT.

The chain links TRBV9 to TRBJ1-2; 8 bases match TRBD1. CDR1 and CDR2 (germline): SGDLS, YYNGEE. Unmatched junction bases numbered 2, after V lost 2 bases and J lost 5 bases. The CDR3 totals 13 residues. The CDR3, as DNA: TGTGCCAGCAGCGTCCAGGGGGCATATGGCTACACCTTC. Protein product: CASSVQGAYGYTF.